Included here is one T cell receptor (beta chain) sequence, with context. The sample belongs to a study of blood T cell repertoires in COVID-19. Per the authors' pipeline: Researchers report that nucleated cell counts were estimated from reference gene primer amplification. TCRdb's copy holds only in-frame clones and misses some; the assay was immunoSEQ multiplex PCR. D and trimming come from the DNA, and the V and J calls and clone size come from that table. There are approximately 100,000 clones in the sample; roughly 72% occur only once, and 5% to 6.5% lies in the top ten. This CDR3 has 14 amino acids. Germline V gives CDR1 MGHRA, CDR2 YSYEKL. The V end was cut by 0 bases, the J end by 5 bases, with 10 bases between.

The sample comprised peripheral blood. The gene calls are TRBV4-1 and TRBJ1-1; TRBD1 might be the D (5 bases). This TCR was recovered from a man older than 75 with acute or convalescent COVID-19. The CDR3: CASSQEDRGTEAFF. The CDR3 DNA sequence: TGCGCCAGCAGCCAAGAAGATAGGGGAACTGAAGCTTTCTTT.